This entry concerns a single TCR beta chain. This entry belongs to a study of T cell responses to AZD1222 COVID-19 vaccine. Germline V gene sequence: CDR1 MNHEY, CDR2 SVGAGI. The germline V and J ends were trimmed by 5 bases and 8 bases, with 15 bases remaining between them. The CDR3 consists of 13 residues. Clones were sequenced by immunoSEQ multiplex PCR, and TCRdb holds only the in-frame ones, with some missing. This table holds some 110,000 clones, about 86% found once. The receptor was isolated from an adult in good health. This chain joins TRBV6-5 and TRBJ1-2; the D gene is possibly TRBD1 (6 bases). Sequenced material: peripheral blood, taken on day 0 of AZD1222 vaccination. CDR3 region: CASSTPWTEGYTF. The CDR3 coding sequence is TGTGCCAGCAGTACCCCGTGGACAGAGGGCTACACCTTC.